The clone carrying this T cell receptor beta chain was detected once. Seattle participants joined during active infection and were tracked over time. These data originate in a study of blood T cell repertoires in COVID-19. Study-wide background: PBMCs, B-cell-depleted T cells, or T cells were the source of the cDNA or gDNA that made up the material.

The germline CDR1 and CDR2 sequences are SGHDT and YYEEEE. The CDR3 runs 15 residues. Trimming stripped 2 bases from V and 7 bases from J, with 16 bases between. The repertoire was sequenced with immunoSEQ multiplex PCR; TCRdb's copy has only in-frame clones and lacks some. The table records about 41,000 clones, around 87% of them present only once. This TCR was recovered from a man aged 35-49 years with COVID-19, enrolled during active disease. The rearrangement links TRBV5-6 to TRBJ1-5; D is possibly TRBD1 (6 bases). Material: peripheral blood. This CDR3 is CASSFSTGKGQPQHF. The CDR3 bases are TGTGCCAGCAGCTTCTCAACAGGGAAGGGGCAGCCCCAGCATTTT.